The rows below give T cell receptor beta chains drawn from one sample of a study of blood T cell repertoires in COVID-19. TCRdb keeps only in-frame clones here, not all; method: immunoSEQ multiplex PCR. The sample comprises a few hundred thousand clones, 85% of which are singletons, and under 4% rests with the top ten. Sequencing was done on a sample of peripheral blood. These receptor sequences come from a woman aged 18-29 years with acute or convalescent COVID-19. Each CDR3 is given with its conserved first and last residue. The D gene is left open where the match is weak. Rows give clone size only sometimes, using once, few, many, or a class for an expanded clone.

cdr3_aa cdr3_nt d_call j_call clone_size v_call
CASSTQGSDQPQHF TGTGCCAGCAGTACACAGGGGTCAGATCAGCCCCAGCATTTT TRBD1 TRBJ1-5 - TRBV6-2/TRBV6-3
CASSLGYTNEKLFF TGTGCCAGCAGCTTGGGCTACACTAATGAAAAACTGTTTTTT - TRBJ1-4 - TRBV5-6
CASRREGTSDTEAFF TGTGCCAGCAGGAGAGAGGGAACGTCAGACACTGAAGCTTTCTTT - TRBJ1-1 - TRBV6-4
CASGLVHTDTQYF TGTGCTAGTGGTTTGGTACACACAGATACGCAGTATTTT - TRBJ2-3 - TRBV12-5
CASSFLAGLVRSTDTQYF TGTGCCAGCAGCTTTCTAGCGGGACTAGTTAGGTCCACAGATACGCAGTATTTT TRBD2 TRBJ2-3 - TRBV5-4
CASSQGLFLSSSSYNEQFF TGCGCCAGCAGCCAGGGGCTTTTCCTTTCTTCTAGCTCCTACAATGAGCAGTTCTTC - TRBJ2-1 - TRBV4-1
CASTWGQGANEQFF TGTGCCAGCACCTGGGGACAGGGGGCGAATGAGCAGTTCTTC TRBD1 TRBJ2-1 - TRBV28
CASSLDGTVSGNTIYF TGTGCCAGCAGCTTAGACGGGACAGTCTCTGGAAACACCATATATTTT TRBD1 TRBJ1-3 few TRBV13
CASSSGQGRTEAFF TGTGCCAGCAGTTCCGGACAGGGAAGGACTGAAGCTTTCTTT TRBD1 TRBJ1-1 few TRBV28
CASSSGDTQYF TGCGCCAGCAGCTCAGGAGATACGCAGTATTTT - TRBJ2-3 few TRBV4-1
CSVEGQGVNYGYTF TGCAGCGTTGAAGGACAGGGGGTTAACTATGGCTACACCTTC TRBD1 TRBJ1-2 - TRBV29-1
CASSSREARTYNEQFF TGTGCCAGCAGTTCCAGGGAGGCGAGGACCTACAATGAGCAGTTCTTC - TRBJ2-1 - TRBV28
CASSSPGSNTEAFF TGTGCCAGCAGTTCCCCTGGGAGCAACACTGAAGCTTTCTTT - TRBJ1-1 few TRBV2
CASSLARTGDGYTF TGTGCCAGCTCACTTGCCCGGACAGGGGATGGCTACACCTTC TRBD1 TRBJ1-2 once TRBV18
CASSEDRPQHF TGTGCCAGCAGTGAGGACAGGCCCCAGCATTTT - TRBJ1-5 - TRBV2
CASRPGTGRVEAFF TGTGCCAGCAGGCCCGGGACAGGGCGAGTTGAAGCTTTCTTT TRBD1 TRBJ1-1 - TRBV5-6
CASSGSGRGPNEQFF TGTGCCAGCAGTGGGAGCGGCAGGGGGCCGAATGAGCAGTTCTTC TRBD1 TRBJ2-1 - TRBV28
CATSDPGTRVNEQFF TGTGCCACCAGTGACCCCGGGACTCGCGTAAATGAGCAGTTCTTC - TRBJ2-1 once TRBV24-1
CASSNRGGAYGYTF TGTGCCAGCAGCAACCGAGGGGGCGCCTATGGCTACACCTTC TRBD1 TRBJ1-2 - TRBV6-5
CASSVTATNYGYTF TGTGCCAGTAGTGTGACAGCTACTAACTATGGCTACACCTTC - TRBJ1-2 - TRBV19
CASSSPGTGSNEQFF TGTGCCAGCAGCTCCCCCGGGACAGGGTCCAATGAGCAGTTCTTC TRBD1 TRBJ2-1 - TRBV5-4
CASSFDRGKTQYF TGTGCCAGCAGTTTCGACAGGGGAAAGACCCAGTACTTC TRBD1 TRBJ2-5 - TRBV27
CASSRVQGYNQPQHF TGTGCCAGCTCACGGGTACAGGGATACAATCAGCCCCAGCATTTT - TRBJ1-5 - TRBV18
CSVEGHSYEQYF TGCAGCGTTGAGGGACACTCCTACGAGCAGTACTTC - TRBJ2-7 - TRBV29-1
CAWSVSTGANTEAFF TGTGCCTGGAGTGTCTCGACAGGGGCTAACACTGAAGCTTTCTTT TRBD1 TRBJ1-1 - TRBV30
CSAVGGTEAFF TGCAGTGCTGTAGGAGGAACTGAAGCTTTCTTT - TRBJ1-1 - TRBV20-1
CASSQPGLAGVFGVGETQYF TGTGCCAGCAGCCAGCCGGGACTAGCGGGAGTGTTCGGTGTAGGAGAGACCCAGTACTTC TRBD2 TRBJ2-5 - TRBV14
CASRVAGGRIPYEQYF TGTGCCAGCAGGGTAGCGGGAGGCCGTATTCCTTACGAGCAGTACTTC TRBD2 TRBJ2-7 - TRBV11-2
CASTQGEAFF TGTGCCAGCACGCAGGGTGAAGCTTTCTTT - TRBJ1-1 few TRBV6-5
CASSLGTGDFRGYTF TGTGCCAGCAGTTTAGGGACAGGGGATTTCAGGGGCTACACCTTC TRBD1 TRBJ1-2 - TRBV27
CASSLGETTEAFF TGTGCCAGCAGCTTAGGGGAGACCACTGAAGCTTTCTTT - TRBJ1-1 few TRBV11-2
CASSSPSGRRTEAFF TGCGCCAGCAGCTCGCCCTCCGGACGGAGGACTGAAGCTTTCTTT - TRBJ1-1 - TRBV5-1
CASGLSSISGNTIYF TGTGCCAGCGGTCTATCCTCTATCTCCGGAAACACCATATATTTT - TRBJ1-3 - TRBV28
CASSLRGDYEQYF TGTGCCAGCAGCCTCCGGGGAGACTACGAGCAGTACTTC - TRBJ2-7 - TRBV5-5
CASSEDRTGGAYGYTF TGTGCCAGCAGTGAGGACCGGACAGGGGGCGCCTATGGCTACACCTTC TRBD1 TRBJ1-2 - TRBV25-1
CASSRSGSGYEQYF TGTGCCAGCAGTCGTAGCGGGAGTGGCTACGAGCAGTACTTC TRBD2 TRBJ2-7 - TRBV6-6
CSASAGQGVETQYF TGCAGTGCTAGTGCGGGACAGGGTGTGGAGACCCAGTACTTC TRBD1 TRBJ2-5 - TRBV20-1
CASSLTGDYEQYF TGTGCCAGCAGCTTAACAGGGGACTACGAGCAGTACTTC TRBD1 TRBJ2-7 - TRBV7-8
CASSTYTGQGLGGYQPQHF TGTGCCAGTAGTACCTACACGGGACAGGGTTTGGGGGGGTATCAGCCCCAGCATTTT TRBD1 TRBJ1-5 few TRBV19
CASSRGGDYEQYF TGTGCCAGCAGCCGGGGGGGGGACTACGAGCAGTACTTC TRBD2 TRBJ2-7 - TRBV3-1/TRBV3-2
CASSLSRAGTKNIQYF TGTGCCAGCAGTTTATCCCGGGCAGGGACCAAAAACATTCAGTACTTC - TRBJ2-4 - TRBV28
CASSFQGAGTEAFF TGTGCCAGCAGCTTTCAGGGGGCCGGGACTGAAGCTTTCTTT TRBD1 TRBJ1-1 - TRBV7-2
CASSLWSEGGGYTF TGTGCCAGCAGTTTATGGTCAGAGGGTGGCGGCTACACCTTC - TRBJ1-2 - TRBV28
CASSLAGGPTGELFF TGTGCCAGCAGTTTAGCGGGAGGGCCCACCGGGGAGCTGTTTTTT TRBD2 TRBJ2-2 - TRBV28
CASSPVTGGMNTEAFF TGTGCCAGCAGCCCCGTGACAGGGGGAATGAACACTGAAGCTTTCTTT TRBD1 TRBJ1-1 - TRBV27
CASSLVGPGYEQYF TGTGCCAGCAGCTTAGTAGGTCCCGGGTACGAGCAGTACTTC - TRBJ2-7 - TRBV7-9
CASSTQRRQYF TGTGCCAGTAGTACCCAGCGCCGCCAATACTTC - TRBJ2-7 - TRBV19
CASSESTGGTEAFF TGCGCCAGCAGTGAGTCCACCGGGGGGACTGAAGCTTTCTTT - TRBJ1-1 - TRBV10-2
CAISEGGLAYEQYF TGTGCCATCAGTGAGGGAGGACTAGCCTACGAGCAGTACTTC TRBD2 TRBJ2-7 few TRBV10-3
CASSPQRQDTGELFF TGTGCCAGCAGCCCCCAACGGCAGGACACCGGGGAGCTGTTTTTT - TRBJ2-2 - TRBV11-2
CASSFAGGRGVIQYF TGTGCCAGCAGTTTCGCGGGGGGGCGAGGGGTCATTCAGTACTTC TRBD2 TRBJ2-4 - TRBV27
CASSLTDEQFF TGCGCCAGCAGCTTAACGGATGAGCAGTTCTTC - TRBJ2-1 - TRBV5-1
CASSRPGQGWETQYF TGTGCCAGCAGCCGACCTGGACAGGGATGGGAGACCCAGTACTTC TRBD1 TRBJ2-5 - TRBV3-1/TRBV3-2
CASSLDAGVVYEQYF TGTGCCAGCAGCTTAGATGCGGGAGTCGTTTACGAGCAGTACTTC TRBD2 TRBJ2-7 - TRBV7-6
CAWSAGRNYEQYF TGTGCCTGGAGCGCCGGGAGGAACTACGAGCAGTACTTC TRBD2 TRBJ2-7 - TRBV30
CASSLDSTSGYNEQFF TGTGCCAGCAGCTTAGATAGTACTAGCGGTTACAATGAGCAGTTCTTC TRBD2 TRBJ2-1 - TRBV7-3
CATSDSRDSNTGELFF TGTGCCACCAGTGATTCCCGGGACTCGAACACCGGGGAGCTGTTTTTT - TRBJ2-2 - TRBV24-1
CASSLLTGELFF TGTGCCAGCAGCTTACTAACCGGGGAGCTGTTTTTT - TRBJ2-2 - TRBV7-8
CASSSPRGRKMNTEAFF TGTGCCAGTAGTTCCCCCAGGGGCAGGAAGATGAACACTGAAGCTTTCTTT - TRBJ1-1 - TRBV19